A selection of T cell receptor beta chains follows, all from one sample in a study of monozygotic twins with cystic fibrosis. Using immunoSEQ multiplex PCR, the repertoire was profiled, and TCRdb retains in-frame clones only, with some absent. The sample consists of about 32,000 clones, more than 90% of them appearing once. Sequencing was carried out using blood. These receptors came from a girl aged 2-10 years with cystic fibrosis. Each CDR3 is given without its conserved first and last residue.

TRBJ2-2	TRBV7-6	ASSLGQQTGELF
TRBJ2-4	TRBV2	ASSEEDGLRGQY
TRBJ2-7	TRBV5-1	ASSLGQGSYEQY
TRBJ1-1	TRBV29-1	SVARRMNTEAF
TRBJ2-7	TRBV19	ASSQAPGTYEQY
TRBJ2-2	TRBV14	ASSQEVEASGDTGELF
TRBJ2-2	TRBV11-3	ASSLDRTGELF
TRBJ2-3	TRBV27	ASSLSSDTQY
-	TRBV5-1	ASSLGGQGPMYSYEQY
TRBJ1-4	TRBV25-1	ASRGGRAATNEKLF
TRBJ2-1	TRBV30	AWSRTSGIFGEQF
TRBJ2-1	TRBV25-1	ASSEGGGSSYNEQF
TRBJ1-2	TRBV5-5	ASSKGTGSGTGGYT
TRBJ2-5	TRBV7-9	ASSLRQETQY
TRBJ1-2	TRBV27	ASAAGASNYGYT
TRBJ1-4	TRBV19	ASSSRQFATNEKLF
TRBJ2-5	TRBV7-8	ASSRTGTHQETQY
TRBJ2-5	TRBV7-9	ASSLRNVQETQY
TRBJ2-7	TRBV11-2	ASSSLGGNYEQY
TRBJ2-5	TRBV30	AWSTGGQETQY
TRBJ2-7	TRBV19	ASTPGTSGTYEQY
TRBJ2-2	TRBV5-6	ASSLDQALSTGELF
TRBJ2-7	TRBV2	ASSVGLAGIYEQY
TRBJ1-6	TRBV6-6	ASRRSSYNSPLH
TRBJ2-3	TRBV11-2	ASSQPGLFTDTQY
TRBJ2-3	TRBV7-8	ASSYPGGAGTDTQY
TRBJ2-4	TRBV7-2	ASSSPAGGAKNIQY
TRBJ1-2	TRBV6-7	ASSYSDSRVYGYT
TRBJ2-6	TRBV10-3	AISRDPLTLSGANVLT